This T cell receptor (beta chain) was retrieved from a study of T cell responses to AZD1222 COVID-19 vaccine. Whole-study findings and limits: The breadth and depth of Spike-specific TCRs increased once two AZD1222 doses had been given. Donors in the cohort were predominantly white British and more often female, and clonal diversity was possibly underestimated. Vaccine-related CD4 TCRs covered spike, predominating at 160-218 and 743-854. Seropositive AZD1222 recipients at baseline numbered only five or six.

A note on this clone: Its antigen is undetermined.

Generated by immunoSEQ multiplex PCR, the TCRdb table keeps only in-frame clones and is missing some. The sample consists of some 170,000 clones, about nine tenths of them appearing once. The specimen was peripheral blood, collected 28 days after the second dose of the MenACWY control vaccine. This clonotype was sampled from an adult who received the MenACWY meningococcal vaccine as a control.

CDR3 nucleotide sequence: TGTGCCAGCAGTGGCAAAACTAGCGGGAGGGCTTTGGAGCAGTTCTTC. Encoded protein: CASSGKTSGRALEQFF. This chain connects TRBV27 to TRBJ2-1; the match to TRBD2 covers 13 bases. CDR3 length: 16 amino acids. V trimming: 5 bases; J trimming: 10 bases; junction bases outside the gene matches: 11. CDR1 is MNHEY and CDR2 is SMNVEV in the germline V gene (reference sequence).